This entry features one TCR beta chain sequence. Clones were read by immunoSEQ multiplex PCR, and TCRdb kept only the in-frame ones, dropping some. The sample holds around 2,000,000 clones, 95% seen once. This entry is derived from a study of shared clonotypes between healthy human individuals. Germline CDR1 is SGHRS and CDR2 is YFSETQ. V was trimmed by 1 base and J by 3 bases, leaving 10 bases between them. The CDR3 runs to 15 residues. Specimen: naive CD4+ T cells sorted from blood. Subset of the sample: CD45RA+ positively selected. This receptor was obtained from a man between 18 and 29 years old in good health. V is TRBV5-1 and J is TRBJ2-2, with D unresolved. CDR3 in DNA: TGCGCCAGCAGCTTGTTGTCGCTCGACACCGGGGAGCTGTTTTTT. Its translation is CASSLLSLDTGELFF.